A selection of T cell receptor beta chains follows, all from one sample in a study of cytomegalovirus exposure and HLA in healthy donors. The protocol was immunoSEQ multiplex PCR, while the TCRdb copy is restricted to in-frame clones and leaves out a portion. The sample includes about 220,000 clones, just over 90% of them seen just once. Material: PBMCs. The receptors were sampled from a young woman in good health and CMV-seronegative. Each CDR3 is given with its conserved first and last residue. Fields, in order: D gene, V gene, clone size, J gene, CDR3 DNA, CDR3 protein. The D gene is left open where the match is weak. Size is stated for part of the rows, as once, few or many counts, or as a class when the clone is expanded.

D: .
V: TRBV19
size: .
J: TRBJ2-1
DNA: TGTGCCAGTTCGGGGAGCTCCTACAATGAGCAGTTCTTC
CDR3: CASSGSSYNEQFF

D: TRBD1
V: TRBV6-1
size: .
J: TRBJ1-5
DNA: TGTGCCAGCAGTGAAGGGCAGGGGGCACAGCAGCCCCAGCATTTT
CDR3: CASSEGQGAQQPQHF

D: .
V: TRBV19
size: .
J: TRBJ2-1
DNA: TGTGCCAGTAGTGTACAAGACCAGGGGCACAATGAGCAGTTCTTC
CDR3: CASSVQDQGHNEQFF

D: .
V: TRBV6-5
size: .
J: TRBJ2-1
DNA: TGTGCCAGCAGAATGGACTCCTCCTACAATGAGCAGTTCTTC
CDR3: CASRMDSSYNEQFF

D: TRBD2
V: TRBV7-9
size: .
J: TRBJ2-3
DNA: TGTGCCAGCAGCTTAGCCCGGGAGGGACTCACAGATACGCAGTATTTT
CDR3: CASSLAREGLTDTQYF

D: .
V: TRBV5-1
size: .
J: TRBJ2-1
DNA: TGCGCCAGCAGCTTGGAGACGCGGACTAATGAGCAGTTCTTC
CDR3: CASSLETRTNEQFF

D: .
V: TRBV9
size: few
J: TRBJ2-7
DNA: TGTGCCAGCAGCCCCCAGGCGGGCCGATCCTACGAGCAGTACTTC
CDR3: CASSPQAGRSYEQYF

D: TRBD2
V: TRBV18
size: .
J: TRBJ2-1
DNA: TGTGCCAGCTCACGACTAGCGGGAATTCACAATGAGCAGTTCTTC
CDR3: CASSRLAGIHNEQFF

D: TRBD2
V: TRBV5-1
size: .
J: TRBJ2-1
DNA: TGCGCCAGCAGCCAAGGGACTAGCGGATACAATGAGCAGTTCTTC
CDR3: CASSQGTSGYNEQFF

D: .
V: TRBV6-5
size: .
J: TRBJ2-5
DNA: TGTGCCAGCAGTGGAGGTCTTTACCAAGAGACCCAGTACTTC
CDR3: CASSGGLYQETQYF

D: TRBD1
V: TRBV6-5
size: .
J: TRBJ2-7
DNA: TGTGCCAGCAGTTACACAGGGACAGGGATCTCCTACGAGCAGTACTTC
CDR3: CASSYTGTGISYEQYF

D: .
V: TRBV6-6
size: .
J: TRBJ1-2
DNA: TGTGCCAGCAGTTACATGGTGAGCCACTATGGCTACACCTTC
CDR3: CASSYMVSHYGYTF

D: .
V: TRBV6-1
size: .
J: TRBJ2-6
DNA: TGTGCCAGCAGTGAAGTGGTCTCAGGGCTCGTGGGGGCCAACGTCCTGACTTTC
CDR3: CASSEVVSGLVGANVLTF

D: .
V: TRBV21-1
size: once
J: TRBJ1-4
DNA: TGTGCCAGCAGCAAAGCGGCGGGGGGTGAAAAACTGTTTTTT
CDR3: CASSKAAGGEKLFF

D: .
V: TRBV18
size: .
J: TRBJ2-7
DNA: TGTGCCAGCTCACCAATGTTTTCGGGCGAGCAGTACTTC
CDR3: CASSPMFSGEQYF

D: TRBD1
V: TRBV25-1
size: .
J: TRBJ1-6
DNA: TGTGCCAGCGAAGACAGGGCTAGGTCCTATAATTCACCCCTCCACTTT
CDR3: CASEDRARSYNSPLHF

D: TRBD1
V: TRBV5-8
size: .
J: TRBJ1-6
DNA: TGTGCCAGCAGCGGGGAAGGGGGCGTTTATAATTCACCCCTCCACTTT
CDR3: CASSGEGGVYNSPLHF

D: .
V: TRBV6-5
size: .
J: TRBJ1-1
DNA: TGTGCCAGCAGTCTACAGGGCAACACTGAAGCTTTCTTT
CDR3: CASSLQGNTEAFF

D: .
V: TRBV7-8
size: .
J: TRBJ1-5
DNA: TGTGCCAGCAGCTCATCGGCGGGGGCGGGGCAGCCCCAGCATTTT
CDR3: CASSSSAGAGQPQHF